This passage covers 27 T cell receptor beta chains from one sample sequenced in a study of response to subunit inactivated influenza vaccine. One entry per CDR3 protein results from TCRdb running MiXCR on the RT-PCR reads. The sample carries 500,000 to 550,000 distinct CDR3 sequences, approximately 7.8% recorded once. The material was PBMCs from blood, obtained about 24 months after vaccination. The receptors were gathered from a man between 45 and 75 years old who received an inactivated influenza vaccine.

This clonotype was seen ten or more times. The rearrangement links TRBV4-2 to TRBJ1-1; D is perhaps TRBD1 (6 bases). Trimming took off 5 bases at V and 2 bases at J, with 9 bases between the two ends. The CDR3 spans 13 residues. The V gene's germline CDR1 is LGHNA and CDR2 YNFKEQ. The CDR3 here is CASSTDRNTEAFF. DNA for the CDR3: TGTGCCAGCAGCACGGACAGAAACACTGAAGCTTTCTTT.

The V and J genes are TRBV6-1 and TRBJ2-7; D unclear. The length of the CDR3 is 14 residues. V was trimmed by 3 bases and J by 3 bases, leaving 12 bases between them. CDR1 and CDR2 from the germline V gene are MNHNS and SASEGT. CDR3 amino acids: CASSDPPWDYEQYF. CDR3 coding DNA: TGTGCCAGCAGTGACCCTCCCTGGGACTACGAGCAGTACTTC.

This clonotype was observed many times. The chain links TRBV24-1 to TRBJ2-5; 9 bases agree with TRBD1. The J segment lost 1 base and the V segment lost 3 bases, leaving 11 bases of the junction unmatched. Looked up from germline, CDR1 is KGHDR and CDR2 is SFDVKD. The CDR3 runs 18 residues. CDR3 sequence: CATSDITAGTGTQETQYF. For the CDR3, the DNA is TGTGCCACCAGTGATATCACCGCCGGGACAGGGACCCAAGAGACCCAGTACTTC.

This clonotype was seen many times. DNA for the CDR3: TGCAGTGCTAGCTCCGGGACTAGCGGAGCGAATGAGCAGTTCTTC. Translation: CSASSGTSGANEQFF. This chain links TRBV20-1 with TRBJ2-1, with 11 bases fitting TRBD2. V gave up 3 bases and J gave up 7 bases; unmatched junction bases: 8. The CDR3 sequence is 15 residues long. Per germline, CDR1 DFQATT and CDR2 SNEGSKA (reference sequence).

The chain has TRBV6-1 and TRBJ1-5, with D possibly TRBD1 on 5 matching bases. The V end was cut by 7 bases, the J end by 1 base, with 14 bases between. Per the germline V gene, CDR1 is MNHNS and CDR2 is SASEGT. The CDR3 loop spans 15 amino acids. The CDR3 loop reads CASTSVRVSNQPQHF. The CDR3 DNA sequence: TGTGCCAGCACCAGCGTCAGGGTAAGCAATCAGCCCCAGCATTTT.

The V gene is TRBV9, the J gene TRBJ2-1, with D perhaps TRBD1 (5 bases). The CDR3 has 13 amino acids. CDR1 is SGDLS, CDR2 YYNGEE, per germline. The ends were cut back, 4 bases at V and 8 bases at J, with 13 bases in the middle. The CDR3 DNA sequence: TGTGCCAGCAGCCAGGGCCTTAGGGATGAGCAGTTCTTC. Protein product: CASSQGLRDEQFF.

This chain links TRBV11-2 with TRBJ2-7; D is unresolved. Germline assignment: CDR1 SGHAT and CDR2 FQNNGV. The CDR3 extends over 13 amino acids. V was clipped by 6 bases and J by 6 bases, with 15 bases between them. The CDR3 nucleotides read TGTGCCAGCAGAGGATTATCTATGCCCGAGCAGTACTTC. Encoded protein: CASRGLSMPEQYF.

This clonotype was counted between two and nine times. The chain has TRBV20-1 and TRBJ2-1; TRBD2 is a possible D gene (5 bases). V lost 2 bases and J lost 0, with 11 bases in between. Germline CDR1 and CDR2: DFQATT and SNEGSKA (reference sequence). The CDR3 has 15 amino acids. The CDR3 spells CSARSGKSSYNEQFF. The CDR3 nucleotides are TGCAGTGCTAGATCGGGGAAGAGCTCCTACAATGAGCAGTTCTTC.

This clonotype was counted many times. The V gene is TRBV5-1, the J gene TRBJ2-1; 10 bases fit TRBD2. Germline lookup yields CDR1 SGHRS and CDR2 YFSETQ. Germline trimming cut 4 bases from V and 9 bases from J; bases unmatched to any gene: 10. The CDR3 consists of 15 residues. The CDR3, as DNA: TGCGCCAGCAGCCGGACTAGCGGCCTGGTGGGTGAGCAGTTCTTC. Translating gives CASSRTSGLVGEQFF.

This clonotype has a handful of counts. The chain recombines TRBV7-2 with TRBJ2-7, with D hard to call. Germline assignment: CDR1 SGHTA and CDR2 FQGNSA. V was shortened by 2 bases and J by 2 bases, with 4 bases between the two germline ends. There are 12 residues in the CDR3. The CDR3 sequence: CASSLRTYEQYF. CDR3 DNA sequence: TGTGCCAGCAGCTTACGAACCTACGAGCAGTACTTC.

This clonotype was recorded a few times. The rearrangement links TRBV7-9 to TRBJ1-4, with D unresolved. Looked up from germline, CDR1 is SEHNR and CDR2 is FQNEAQ (reference sequence). CDR3 length equals 15 residues. V was cut by 5 bases and J by 0 bases, with 10 bases left in between. For the CDR3, the DNA is TGTGCCAGCAGCAAATTGATTGCAACTAATGAAAAACTGTTTTTT. Translated: CASSKLIATNEKLFF.

This clonotype appeared many times. The chain links TRBV7-2 to TRBJ2-7; D is undetermined. Germline CDR1 SGHTA, CDR2 FQGNSA. The V end was cut by 4 bases, the J end by 3 bases, with 7 bases between. CDR3 size: 12 residues. The CDR3 is CASSSSRYEQYF. The CDR3 DNA is TGTGCCAGCAGCTCGAGCCGCTACGAGCAGTACTTC.

This clonotype has at least ten counts. The V gene is TRBV6-5, the J gene TRBJ2-7; weak D call: TRBD1 (6 bases). CDR1 and CDR2 from the germline V gene are MNHEY and SVGAGI. The length of the CDR3 is 14 residues. V gave up 2 bases and J gave up 2 bases, with 10 bases separating them. The CDR3 sequence: CASSYQTGPYEQYF. CDR3 DNA sequence: TGTGCCAGCAGTTACCAGACAGGCCCCTACGAGCAGTACTTC.

The chain is built from TRBV4-2 and TRBJ2-5, with D maybe TRBD2 (5 bases). With 0 bases removed from V and 5 bases from J, the gap between germline ends came to 13 bases. The CDR3 runs to 15 residues. CDR1 and CDR2 from the germline V gene are LGHNA and YNFKEQ. In DNA, the CDR3 is TGTGCCAGCAGCCAAGATCTGAGCCGGGGTGAGACCCAGTACTTC. As protein: CASSQDLSRGETQYF.

V usage is TRBV7-9 and J usage is TRBJ1-1; D uncertain. V dropped 3 bases and J dropped 0 bases, with 14 bases sitting between them. The CDR3 has 16 residues. Germline V gives CDR1 SEHNR, CDR2 FQNEAQ (reference sequence). The CDR3 sequence is CASSLTEGLMNTEAFF. The CDR3 DNA is TGTGCCAGCAGCTTGACGGAGGGATTAATGAACACTGAAGCTTTCTTT. The full variable domain, its missing parts supplied by reference TRBV7-9 and TRBJ1-1, is DTGVSQNPRHKITKRGQNVTFRCDPISEHNRLYWYRQTLGQGPEFLTYFQNEAQLEKSRLLSDRFSAERPKGSFSTLEIQRTEQGDSAMYLCASSLTEGLMNTEAFFGQGTRLTVV.

There are many counts of this clonotype. The chain joins TRBV4-2 to TRBJ2-7, with D tentatively TRBD1 or TRBD2 (5 bases each). V lost 1 base and J lost 0, with 7 bases in between. The CDR3 has 14 residues. Germline CDR1 LGHNA, CDR2 YNFKEQ. In DNA, the CDR3 is TGTGCCAGCAGCCAAGGGGACCGCTCCTACGAGCAGTACTTC. Amino acid sequence: CASSQGDRSYEQYF.

This sequence joins TRBV20-1 and TRBJ2-5; D might be TRBD1 or TRBD2, each matching 6 bases. Per the germline V gene, CDR1 is DFQATT and CDR2 is SNEGSKA (reference sequence). Trimming cost V 3 bases and J 5 bases, with 28 bases left between them. CDR3 length equals 18 residues. This chain's CDR3 is CSASRSIGGPVTTETQYF. The CDR3 nucleotides are TGCAGTGCTAGCCGGAGTATTGGGGGGCCCGTGACCACGGAGACCCAGTACTTC.

This clonotype was detected ten times or more. The chain uses TRBV7-9 and TRBJ2-1; D not resolved. The germline V gene has CDR1 SEHNR and CDR2 FQNEAQ (reference sequence). CDR3 size: 15 residues. V lost 1 base, J lost 0 bases, and 7 bases lay in between. DNA of the CDR3: TGTGCCAGCAGCTTAGGCTTCAACTCCTACAATGAGCAGTTCTTC. Residues: CASSLGFNSYNEQFF.

The table lists this clonotype with many counts. The chain employs TRBV10-3 and TRBJ2-7, with 7 nucleotides matching TRBD1. The CDR3 spans 13 residues. V lost 5 bases to trimming and J lost 1 base; unmatched junction nucleotides: 2. Germline-derived CDR1 and CDR2 are ENHRY and SYGVKD. The CDR3, as DNA: TGTGCCATCAGTCGGGACAGTTCCTACGAGCAGTACTTC. This codes for CAISRDSSYEQYF.

In its sample, this clonotype was seen many times. The chain employs TRBV6-5 and TRBJ1-1; TRBD1 might be the D (6 bases). V shed 0 bases and J shed 10 bases, with 12 bases lying between them. Germline CDR1 MNHEY, CDR2 SVGAGI. The CDR3 has 13 residues. The CDR3 DNA is TGTGCCAGCAGTTACTCGACAGGTCTAGGAGCTTTCTTT. Translating it yields CASSYSTGLGAFF.

This clonotype was seen at least ten times. This chain links TRBV20-1 with TRBJ1-1; D gene unclear. This CDR3 comprises 12 residues. Germline-derived CDR1 and CDR2 are DFQATT and SNEGSKA (reference sequence). The V gene lost 6 bases and the J gene lost 8 bases, with 16 bases spanning the gap. The CDR3 is CSAKPRAAEAFF. CDR3 nucleotide sequence: TGCAGTGCCAAACCACGGGCAGCGGAAGCTTTCTTT.

Many counts were recorded for this clonotype. This rearrangement joins TRBV7-2 to TRBJ2-3, with 10 bases matching TRBD2. V shed 5 bases and J 5 bases; nucleotides not matched to a gene: 10. The CDR3 loop spans 16 amino acids. Germline V gives CDR1 SGHTA, CDR2 FQGNSA. The CDR3 region has the DNA TGTGCCAGCAGCCGCTTAGCGGGAGGAGGAGTAGATACGCAGTATTTT. Encoded protein: CASSRLAGGGVDTQYF.

This clonotype occurred many times. The chain couples TRBV9 to TRBJ1-2, with 7 nucleotides matching TRBD1. The CDR3 sequence is 14 residues long. The V and J ends lost 5 bases and 2 bases, in that order; junction bases with no gene match: 6. From germline, CDR1 is SGDLS and CDR2 YYNGEE. The CDR3 sequence is CASSPDRANYGYTF. CDR3 DNA sequence: TGTGCCAGCAGTCCTGACAGGGCCAACTATGGCTACACCTTC.

The chain uses TRBV7-9 and TRBJ2-7, with 8 bases that match TRBD2. V trimming: 6 bases; J trimming: 4 bases; junction bases outside the gene matches: 8. This CDR3 spans 14 amino acids. The germline V gene has CDR1 SEHNR and CDR2 FQNEAQ (reference sequence). CDR3 DNA: TGTGCCAGCAGTGATAGCGGGACGCTTTACGAGCAGTACTTC. Protein sequence: CASSDSGTLYEQYF.

This clonotype came up a few times. The rearrangement joins TRBV3-1 to TRBJ2-2; D not certain. Germline-derived CDR1 and CDR2 are LGHDT and YNNKEL (reference sequence). The CDR3 is 14 residues long. V lost 0 bases and J lost 8, with 10 bases in between. The CDR3 DNA is TGTGCCAGCAGCCAAGATACTACACCGGGGGAGCTGTTTTTT. Translation: CASSQDTTPGELFF.

The V and J genes are TRBV20-1 and TRBJ2-3; no firm D call. CDR3 size: 15 residues. From germline, CDR1 is DFQATT and CDR2 SNEGSKA (reference sequence). V was clipped by 1 base and J by 0 bases, with 11 bases between them. CDR3 bases: TGCAGTGCTAGAGTGGCGCAAGAGAGCACAGATACGCAGTATTTT. The encoded protein is CSARVAQESTDTQYF.

There are many counts of this clonotype. V and J are TRBV12-3 or TRBV12-4 and TRBJ2-7; tentative D call: TRBD1 (5 bases). V lost 0 bases and J 0 bases, leaving 12 bases between the germline ends. The CDR3 has 16 amino acids. The CDR3 DNA sequence: TGTGCCAGCAGTTTAGCGCCAACAGGTATCTCCTACGAGCAGTACTTC. Translation gives CASSLAPTGISYEQYF.